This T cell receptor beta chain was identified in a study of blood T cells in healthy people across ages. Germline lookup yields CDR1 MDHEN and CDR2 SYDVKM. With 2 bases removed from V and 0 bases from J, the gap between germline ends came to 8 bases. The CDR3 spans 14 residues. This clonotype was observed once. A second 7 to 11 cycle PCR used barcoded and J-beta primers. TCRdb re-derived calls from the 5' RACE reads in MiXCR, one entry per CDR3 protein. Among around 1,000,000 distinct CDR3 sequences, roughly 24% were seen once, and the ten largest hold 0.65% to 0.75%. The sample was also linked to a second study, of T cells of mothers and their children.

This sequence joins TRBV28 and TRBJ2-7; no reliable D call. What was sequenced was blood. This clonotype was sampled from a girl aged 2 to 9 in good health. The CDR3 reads CASSLLRSSYEQYF. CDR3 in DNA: TGTGCCAGCAGTTTACTCCGGAGCTCCTACGAGCAGTACTTC.